This T cell receptor (beta chain) was sequenced in a study of memory CD4+ T cells and cytomegalovirus serostatus. The sort gate was single viable CD3+CD4+CD8-CD45RO+ cells for memory CD4+ T cells. The protocol was immunoSEQ multiplex PCR, while the TCRdb copy is restricted to in-frame clones and leaves out a portion. The profile shows 55,000 to 60,000 clones, about 81% of them singletons. Sequenced input: memory CD4+ T cells from blood. This TCR derives from an adult in good health and CMV-seronegative.

CDR3 amino acids: CASSLAYPTNEKLFF. In nucleotides, the CDR3 is TGCGCCAGCAGCTTGGCCTATCCAACTAATGAAAAACTGTTTTTT. The J gene is TRBJ1-4, the V gene TRBV5-1; D is unresolved. The length of the CDR3 is 15 residues. Deletions cut 0 bases from V and 0 bases from J, with 6 bases between. Germline V gene data show CDR1 as SGHRS and CDR2 as YFSETQ.